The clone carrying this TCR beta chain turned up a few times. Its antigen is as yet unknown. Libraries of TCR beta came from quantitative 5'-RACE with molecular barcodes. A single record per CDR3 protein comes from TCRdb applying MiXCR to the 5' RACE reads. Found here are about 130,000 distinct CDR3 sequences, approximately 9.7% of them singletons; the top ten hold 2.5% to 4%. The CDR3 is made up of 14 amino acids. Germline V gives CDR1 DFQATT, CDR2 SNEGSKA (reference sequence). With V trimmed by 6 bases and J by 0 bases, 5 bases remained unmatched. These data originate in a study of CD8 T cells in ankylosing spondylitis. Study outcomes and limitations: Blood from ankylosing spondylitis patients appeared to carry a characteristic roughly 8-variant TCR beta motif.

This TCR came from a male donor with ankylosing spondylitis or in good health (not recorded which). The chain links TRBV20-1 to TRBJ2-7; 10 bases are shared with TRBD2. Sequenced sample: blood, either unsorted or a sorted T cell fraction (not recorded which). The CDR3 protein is CSAKTSGFSYEQYF. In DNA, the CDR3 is TGCAGTGCCAAGACTAGCGGGTTCTCCTACGAGCAGTACTTC.